Listed below are T cell receptor beta chains from one sample, sequenced in a study of identical twins. One entry per CDR3 protein, called by TCRdb with MiXCR from the 5' RACE reads. Counted here are around 280,000 distinct CDR3 sequences, approximately 8% occurring once; the ten biggest clones make up 2.1%. In addition, the sample was reused for a study of yellow fever vaccine responses in identical twins.

Sequencing was carried out using memory (CD45RO+) T cells sorted from blood. The source is a woman aged 18 to 35 in good health. CDR3s leave out the opening cysteine and the closing phenylalanine or tryptophan.

V gene,CDR3 protein
TRBV20-1,SAIPGLAGRSTGELF
TRBV5-4,ASSPGGGQQETQY
TRBV19,ASSIVGFQETQY
TRBV4-1,ASSQGQTNTYGYT
TRBV7-9,ASGDIDTQY
TRBV20-1,SAIVGQGDVQPQH
TRBV5-1,ASSSTGQGNTEAF
TRBV2,ASSTSDTQY
TRBV24-1,ATSVSATNIKNEQF
TRBV2,ASSHDRGRETQY
TRBV20-1,SASNPSPAF
TRBV20-1,SARGRGGSSNSPLH
TRBV11-2,ASSLQGLGGELF
TRBV18,ASSPLPGTGNIQY
TRBV6-2/TRBV6-3,ASSYAPDWNTEAF
TRBV6-1,ASSPKGATSYNEQF
TRBV4-1,ASSQVESTVSGNTIY
TRBV20-1,SAETQGSPDTQY
TRBV9,ASSRRGGQVETQY
TRBV29-1,SVDGRAPSTDTQY
TRBV3-1,ASSQDRTGAQTQY
TRBV12-3/TRBV12-4,ASSLVGTFNEQY
TRBV12-5,ASGLRGLEQY
TRBV10-1,ASSDTNTGELF
TRBV6-1,ASSEDSSGANVLT
TRBV7-9,ASRSQAGTGRIDTQY
TRBV15,ATSRRLAGQSYNEQF
TRBV12-3/TRBV12-4,ACASGNTDTQY
TRBV7-2,ASTSIGGSGELF
TRBV29-1,SAKGHPNTEAF
TRBV5-4,ASRTTIAGPEGDEQF
TRBV14,ASSQLLGGGLTPHYGYT
TRBV6-5,ASSYWAGDRYNEQF
TRBV6-1,ASIPRQGFWGEQY
TRBV29-1,SVEVPGQPRYNEQF
TRBV5-5,ASSSLGQQETQY
TRBV15,ASKRGAEWGTDTQY
TRBV12-3/TRBV12-4,ASSLPPNGPLGAF
TRBV29-1,SARVGQSPNSYNEQF
TRBV19,ASSIRVLGNEQF
TRBV3-1,ASSQDLVAGVYEQY
TRBV20-1,SASSGRADTQY
TRBV25-1,ASSVSGREYEQY
TRBV7-9,ASSFILVYQETQY
TRBV6-1,ASRSGVSYNEQF
TRBV4-2,ASSQLTSSGVPGTQY
TRBV6-4,ASSDSAAATLNEQF
TRBV28,ASSFGDRDNDGYT
TRBV5-1,ASSLGKTSGGFEQF
TRBV24-1,ATSVRGNGQETQY
TRBV11-2,ASSYPGLIDYGYT
TRBV10-1,ASSDSGLLGELF
TRBV7-3,ASSPTYNNEQF
TRBV3-1,ASSHLAGKETQY